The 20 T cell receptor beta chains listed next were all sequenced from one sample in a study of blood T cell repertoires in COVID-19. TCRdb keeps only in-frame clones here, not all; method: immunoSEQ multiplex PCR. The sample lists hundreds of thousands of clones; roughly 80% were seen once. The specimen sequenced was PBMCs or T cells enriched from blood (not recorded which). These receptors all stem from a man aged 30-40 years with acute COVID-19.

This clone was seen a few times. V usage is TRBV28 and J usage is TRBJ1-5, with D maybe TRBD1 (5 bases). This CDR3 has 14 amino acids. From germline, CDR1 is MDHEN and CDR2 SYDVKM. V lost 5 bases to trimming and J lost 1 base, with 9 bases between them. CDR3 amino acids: CASSHDSSNQPQHF. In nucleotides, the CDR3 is TGTGCCAGCAGTCATGACAGCAGCAATCAGCCCCAGCATTTT.

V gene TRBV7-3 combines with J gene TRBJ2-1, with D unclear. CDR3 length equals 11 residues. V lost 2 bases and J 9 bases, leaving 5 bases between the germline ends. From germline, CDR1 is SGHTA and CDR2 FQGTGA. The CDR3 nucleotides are TGTGCCAGCAGCTTAGCGGTTGAGCAGTTCTTC. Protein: CASSLAVEQFF.

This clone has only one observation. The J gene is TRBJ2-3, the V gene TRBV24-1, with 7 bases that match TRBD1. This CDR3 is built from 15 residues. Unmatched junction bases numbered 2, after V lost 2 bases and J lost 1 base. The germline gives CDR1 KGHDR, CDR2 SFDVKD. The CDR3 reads CATSDSTGRTDTQYF. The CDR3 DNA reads TGTGCCACCAGTGATTCGACAGGGCGCACAGATACGCAGTATTTT.

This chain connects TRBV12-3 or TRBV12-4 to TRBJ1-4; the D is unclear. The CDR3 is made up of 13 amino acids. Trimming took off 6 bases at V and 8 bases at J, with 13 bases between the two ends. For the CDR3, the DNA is TGTGCCAGCAGCCCGGTCTCTCCGGAAAAACTGTTTTTT. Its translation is CASSPVSPEKLFF.

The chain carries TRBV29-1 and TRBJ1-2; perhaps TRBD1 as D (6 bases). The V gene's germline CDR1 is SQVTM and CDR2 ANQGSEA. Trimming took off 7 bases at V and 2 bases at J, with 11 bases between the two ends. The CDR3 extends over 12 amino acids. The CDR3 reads CSASDRNYGYTF. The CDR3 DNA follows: TGCAGCGCCTCAGACAGGAACTATGGCTACACCTTC.

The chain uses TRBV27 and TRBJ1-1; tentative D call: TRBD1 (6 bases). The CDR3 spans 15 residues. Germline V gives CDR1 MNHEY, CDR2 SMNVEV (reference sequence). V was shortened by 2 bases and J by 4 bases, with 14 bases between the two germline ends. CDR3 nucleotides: TGTGCCAGCAGTTTAGAGGCAGGGGTGTCCACTGAAGCTTTCTTT. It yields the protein CASSLEAGVSTEAFF.

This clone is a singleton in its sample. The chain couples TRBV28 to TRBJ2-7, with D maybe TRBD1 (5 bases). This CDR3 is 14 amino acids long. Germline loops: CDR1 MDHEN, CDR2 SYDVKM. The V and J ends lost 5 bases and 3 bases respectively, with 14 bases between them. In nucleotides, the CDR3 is TGTGCCAGCAGTCCCCGACAGCAACTCTACGAGCAGTACGTC. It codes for CASSPRQQLYEQYV.

The CDR3 sequence: CASSYAGTFITEAFF. CDR3 coding DNA: TGCGCCAGCAGCTACGCCGGGACATTCATCACTGAAGCTTTCTTT. The chain employs TRBV5-1 and TRBJ1-1, with D tentatively TRBD1 (6 bases). CDR1 SGHRS and CDR2 YFSETQ come from the germline V gene. This CDR3 contains 15 residues. V lost 3 bases and J 4 bases, leaving 16 bases between the germline ends.

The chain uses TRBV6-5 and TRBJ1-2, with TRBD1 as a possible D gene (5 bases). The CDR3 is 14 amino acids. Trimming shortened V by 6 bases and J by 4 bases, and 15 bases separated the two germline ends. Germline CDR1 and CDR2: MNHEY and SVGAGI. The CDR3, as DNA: TGTGCCAGCAGCGCCCTAAGGGACTTCTATGGCTACACCTTC. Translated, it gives CASSALRDFYGYTF.

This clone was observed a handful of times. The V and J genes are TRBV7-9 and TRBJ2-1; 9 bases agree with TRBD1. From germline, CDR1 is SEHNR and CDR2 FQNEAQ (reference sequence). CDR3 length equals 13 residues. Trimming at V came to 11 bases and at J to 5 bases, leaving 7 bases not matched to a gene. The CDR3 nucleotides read TGTGCCGGTCACAGGGGGCTAAACAATGAGCAGTTCTTC. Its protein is CAGHRGLNNEQFF.

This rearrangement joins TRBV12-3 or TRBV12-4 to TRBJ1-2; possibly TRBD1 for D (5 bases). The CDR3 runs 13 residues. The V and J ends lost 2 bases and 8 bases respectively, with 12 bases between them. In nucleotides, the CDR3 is TGTGCCAGCAGTTTACTGGGTCAGGGCGGCTACACCTTC. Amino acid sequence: CASSLLGQGGYTF.

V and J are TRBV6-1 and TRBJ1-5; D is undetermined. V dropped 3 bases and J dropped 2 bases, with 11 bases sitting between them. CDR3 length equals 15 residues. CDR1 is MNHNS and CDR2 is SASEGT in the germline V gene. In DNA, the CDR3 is TGTGCCAGCAGTGACAGTGGTGGAGGCAATCAGCCCCAGCATTTT. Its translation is CASSDSGGGNQPQHF.

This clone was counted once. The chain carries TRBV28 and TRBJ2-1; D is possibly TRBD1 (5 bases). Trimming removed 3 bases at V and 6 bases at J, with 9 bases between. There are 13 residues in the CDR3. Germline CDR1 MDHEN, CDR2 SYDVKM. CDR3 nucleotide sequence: TGTGCCAGCAGTTTTGCAGGGATCAATGAGCAGTTCTTC. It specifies CASSFAGINEQFF.

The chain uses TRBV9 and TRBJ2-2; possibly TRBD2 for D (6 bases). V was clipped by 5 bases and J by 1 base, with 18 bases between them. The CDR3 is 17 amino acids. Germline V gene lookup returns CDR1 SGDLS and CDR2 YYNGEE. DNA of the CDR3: TGTGCCAGCAGTAACCCCCCCGCGGGGCGGAACACCGGGGAGCTGTTTTTT. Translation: CASSNPPAGRNTGELFF.

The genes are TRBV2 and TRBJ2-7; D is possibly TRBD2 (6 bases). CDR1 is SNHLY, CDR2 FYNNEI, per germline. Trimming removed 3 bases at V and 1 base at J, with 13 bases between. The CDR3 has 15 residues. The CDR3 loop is CASSEGRAGSYEQYV. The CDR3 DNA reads TGTGCCAGCAGTGAGGGTCGGGCGGGATCCTACGAGCAGTACGTC.

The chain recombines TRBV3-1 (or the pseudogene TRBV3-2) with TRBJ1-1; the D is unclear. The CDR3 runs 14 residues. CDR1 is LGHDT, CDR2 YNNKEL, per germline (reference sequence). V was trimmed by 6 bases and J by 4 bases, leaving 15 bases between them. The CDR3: CASRPQQLGTEAFF. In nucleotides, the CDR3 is TGTGCCAGCAGACCGCAACAGCTGGGCACTGAAGCTTTCTTT.

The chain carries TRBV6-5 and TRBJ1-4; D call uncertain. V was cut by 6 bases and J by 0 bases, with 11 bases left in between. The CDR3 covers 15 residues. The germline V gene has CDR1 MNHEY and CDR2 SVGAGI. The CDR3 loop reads CASSFDTATNEKLFF. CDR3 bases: TGTGCCAGCAGCTTTGACACTGCAACTAATGAAAAACTGTTTTTT.

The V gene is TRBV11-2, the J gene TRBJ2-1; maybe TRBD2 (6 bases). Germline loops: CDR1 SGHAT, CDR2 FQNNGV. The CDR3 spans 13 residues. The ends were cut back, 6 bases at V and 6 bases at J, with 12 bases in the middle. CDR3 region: CASRGLGFNEQFF. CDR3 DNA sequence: TGTGCCAGCAGGGGACTGGGATTCAATGAGCAGTTCTTC.

The CDR3 region has the DNA TGTGCCTGGAGCGCTAGCGGAGCCAAAAACATTCAGTACTTC. Its translation is CAWSASGAKNIQYF. This sequence joins TRBV30 and TRBJ2-4; 7 nucleotides match TRBD2. The CDR3 is made up of 14 amino acids. V trimming: 3 bases; J trimming: 0 bases; junction bases outside the gene matches: 2. Per germline, CDR1 GTSNPN and CDR2 SVGIG (reference sequence).

The CDR3 DNA is TGTGCCAGTAGTATAGACGGGAGCAATCAGCCCCAGCATTTT. This codes for CASSIDGSNQPQHF. The chain is built from TRBV19 and TRBJ1-5, with unresolved D. Per the germline V gene, CDR1 is LNHDA and CDR2 is SQIVND (reference sequence). The V end lost 0 bases, the J end lost 1 base, and 4 bases lay between the germline ends. This CDR3 contains 14 residues.